The present T cell receptor beta chain was sequenced within a study of blood T cells in healthy people across ages. Notes on the study in general: Researchers deemed the diversity estimates from one million T cells underestimates.

For this clonotype: Antigen unknown.

It was with a sample-barcoded 5' primer and a J-beta primer mix that a second PCR of about 6 to 12 cycles was run. TCRdb re-called the 5' RACE reads through MiXCR, storing one row per CDR3 protein. The repertoire consists of 1 million to 1.2 million distinct CDR3 sequences, with roughly two fifths occurring once and the leading ten covering around 13%. V shed 3 bases and J shed 6 bases, with 17 bases lying between them. This CDR3 comprises 15 residues. CDR1 and CDR2 from the germline V gene are LNHNV and YYDKDF (reference sequence). Per sample, extraction of total RNA gave at least 5.5 micrograms in every case.

The J gene is TRBJ1-2, the V gene TRBV15; D gene ambiguous. This sequence was found in a man aged 18 to 29 in good health. The sample was blood. Here the CDR3 reads CATSSNSPGLDGYTF. The CDR3 DNA follows: TGTGCCACCAGCAGTAATTCCCCGGGGTTGGATGGCTACACCTTC.